These 7 T cell receptor beta chains were sequenced from one sample in a study of cytomegalovirus exposure and HLA in healthy donors. The PCR was carried out with 60 Vbeta primers and 13 Jbeta primers. Generated by immunoSEQ multiplex PCR, the TCRdb table keeps only in-frame clones and is missing some. The top ten hold 1.5% to 2% of the sample, which has approximately 180,000 clones, roughly 86% seen once. The specimen sequenced was PBMCs. Every receptor here comes from a young woman in good health and CMV-seronegative.

The sample holds one count of this clone. The chain employs TRBV7-8 and TRBJ1-1; 7 bases agree with TRBD1. This CDR3 has 12 amino acids. J gave up 8 bases and V 5 bases, and 5 bases lay outside the gene matches. Germline V CDR1 and CDR2: SGHVS, FQNEAQ. Here the CDR3 DNA reads TGTGCCAGCAGCCGACAGGGCAAGGAAGCTTTCTTT. Its translation: CASSRQGKEAFF.

This clone was found once. The chain joins TRBV29-1 to TRBJ1-1; D not resolved. The CDR3 length is 13 residues. The germline V gene has CDR1 SQVTM and CDR2 ANQGSEA. Trimming shortened V by 4 bases and J by 0 bases, and 9 bases separated the two germline ends. CDR3 sequence: CSVGNRMNTEAFF. The CDR3, as DNA: TGCAGCGTTGGGAACAGAATGAACACTGAAGCTTTCTTT.

The count of this clone is one. The J gene is TRBJ1-4, the V gene TRBV15, with 12 bases lining up with TRBD1. Losses at the gene ends were 5 bases for V and 8 bases for J; bases not matched to a gene: 9. This CDR3 spans 16 amino acids. Looked up from germline, CDR1 is LNHNV and CDR2 is YYDKDF (reference sequence). The CDR3 spells CATSDWPGQGAEKLFF. As DNA, the CDR3 is TGTGCCACCAGCGATTGGCCGGGACAGGGGGCGGAAAAACTGTTTTTT.

This clone is a singleton in its sample. The gene calls are TRBV21-1 and TRBJ1-1; the DNA was not compared with TRBD1, the D call given in the table. TRBV21-1 counts as a pseudogene. The CDR3 extends over 14 amino acids. The CDR3 coding sequence is TGTGCCAGCAGCACAGGGTCTATGAACACTGAAGCTTTCTTT. It encodes CASSTGSMNTEAFF.

The gene calls are TRBV7-3 and TRBJ2-7, with TRBD1 matching 8 bases. J was trimmed by 3 bases and V by 4 bases; bases with no gene match: 5. CDR1 is SGHTA, CDR2 FQGTGA, per germline. This CDR3 region has 14 residues. The CDR3 DNA reads as TGTGCCAGCAGCTCCGGGACAGGAGACTACGAGCAGTACTTC. Amino acid sequence: CASSSGTGDYEQYF.

The chain couples TRBV11-2 to TRBJ1-1; a weak D match, TRBD1 (5 bases). The CDR3 sequence is 14 residues long. Trimming stripped 5 bases from V and 1 base from J, with 11 bases between. Germline CDR1 reads SGHAT; CDR2 reads FQNNGV. The chain's CDR3 is CASSDQGGNTEAFF. In DNA form, the CDR3 reads TGTGCCAGCAGCGACCAGGGTGGGAACACTGAAGCTTTCTTT.

The chain recombines TRBV30 with TRBJ1-1, with 7 bases matching TRBD1. The CDR3 has 14 amino acids. V dropped 2 bases and J dropped 2; count of bases not matched to a gene: 5. The germline V gene has CDR1 GTSNPN and CDR2 SVGIG (reference sequence). The CDR3 region is CAWSRKGANTEAFF. The CDR3, as DNA: TGTGCCTGGAGTCGCAAGGGGGCAAACACTGAAGCTTTCTTT.